The clone carrying this T cell receptor beta chain appeared a few times. No antigen is known for it. Germline and genes: mouse. The authors sorted pooled cutaneous lymph node cells using CD4, CD8alpha, NKG2D, NKG2ACE and other markers. Following extraction, RNA underwent reverse transcription to cDNA, which served as the sequencing template. Libraries were prepared by immunoSEQ multiplex PCR; TCRdb keeps only in-frame clonotypes and omits some of them. This set yields 200,000 to 300,000 clones and no singletons; the top ten hold 0.9% to 1.5%. The data are from a study of CD8+ T cells in alopecia areata. Study-wide results and caveats: Clonality exceeded that of normal scalp in lesional scalp, most notably in alopecia totalis/universalis.

The source of this sequence is a C3H/HeJ mouse with alopecia areata. The strain's MHC haplotype is H2-k. Sequencing used CD4+ T cells sorted from a lymph node.

The CDR3 sequence is CASSQDHSDEQYF. CDR3 DNA (partial): TGTGCCAGCAGCCAAGATCACTCTGAT. The genes are TRBV5 and TRBJ2-7; D gene ambiguous. The observed sequence ends 4 residues before the CDR3 terminus, with the missing tail filled in from the germline J gene. Per the germline V gene, CDR1 is LGHNA and CDR2 is YNLKQL (reference sequence). The CDR3 extends over 13 amino acids.